The 14 T cell receptor beta chains in this list originate from one sample, sequenced in a study of blood T cell repertoires in COVID-19. The repertoire was sequenced with immunoSEQ multiplex PCR; TCRdb's copy has only in-frame clones and lacks some. The data show almost 55,000 clones, approximately 82% seen once. The material sequenced was peripheral blood. The receptors derive from a human donor in a cohort sampled during active COVID-19.

CDR3 sequence (DNA): TGCACCAGCAGCCAAGTTGATACTAGCGGGGGGGCTTGGGGCACAGATACGCAGTATTTT. Encoded protein: CTSSQVDTSGGAWGTDTQYF. This chain links TRBV1 with TRBJ2-3; the D call TRBD2 from the table was never checked on the DNA. TRBV1 is listed as a pseudogene. The CDR3 is 20 residues long.

J is TRBJ2-5 and V is TRBV19; 8 nucleotides line up with TRBD1. CDR3 length: 17 amino acids. Trimming removed 6 bases from V and 5 bases from J; junction bases left unmatched: 17. The V gene's germline CDR1 is LNHDA and CDR2 SQIVND (reference sequence). The CDR3 nucleotides read TGTGCCAGTAGACCCCGACCGGGACAGGCGACCGGGGAGACCCAGTACTTC. This gives the protein CASRPRPGQATGETQYF.

The CDR3 DNA follows: TGTGCCAGCAGCTTATCTGCGGGGACAGATACGCAGTATTTT. Translation gives CASSLSAGTDTQYF. The V call is TRBV7-9, the J call TRBJ2-3; D might be TRBD2 (6 bases). Germline CDR1 is SEHNR and CDR2 is FQNEAQ (reference sequence). The V gene lost 2 bases and the J gene lost 3 bases, with 9 bases spanning the gap. The CDR3 extends over 14 amino acids. Full variable domain (rest looked up from reference TRBV7-9 and TRBJ2-3): DTGVSQNPRHKITKRGQNVTFRCDPISEHNRLYWYRQTLGQGPEFLTYFQNEAQLEKSRLLSDRFSAERPKGSFSTLEIQRTEQGDSAMYLCASSLSAGTDTQYFGPGTRLTVL.

Note on this clone: The identical CDR3 is also encoded by other nucleotide sequences in the sample. The genes are TRBV9 and TRBJ2-3, with 7 bases aligning to TRBD1. The CDR3 has 15 residues. Germline trimming cut 0 bases from V and 0 bases from J; bases unmatched to any gene: 1. The germline gives CDR1 SGDLS, CDR2 YYNGEE. CDR3 bases: TGTGCCAGCAGCGTAGAGGGGGCTAGCACAGATACGCAGTATTTT. Its protein product is CASSVEGASTDTQYF.

V and J are TRBV27 and TRBJ2-3; 7 bases map to TRBD1. This CDR3 comprises 15 residues. Per the germline V gene, CDR1 is MNHEY and CDR2 is SMNVEV (reference sequence). The V segment lost 6 bases and the J segment 0 bases; nucleotides outside the gene matches: 6. CDR3 sequence (DNA): TGTGCCAGCAGCCTCCGGGACAGTAGCACAGATACGCAGTATTTT. Its translation is CASSLRDSSTDTQYF.

This clone was detected once. The V and J genes are TRBV28 and TRBJ1-1; 9 positions match TRBD1. The length of the CDR3 is 14 residues. V shed 6 bases, J shed 4 bases, and the junction held 6 bases outside the gene matches. CDR1 and CDR2 from the germline V gene are MDHEN and SYDVKM. CDR3 sequence reads: CASRTDRGVTEAFF. The CDR3 DNA sequence: TGTGCCAGCAGGACGGACAGGGGAGTCACTGAAGCTTTCTTT.

The V gene is TRBV2, the J gene TRBJ2-5; 10 bases are a match to TRBD2. This CDR3 region has 16 residues. Germline-derived CDR1 and CDR2 are SNHLY and FYNNEI. V lost 1 base and J lost 4; bases outside the gene matches: 6. CDR3 coding DNA: TGTGCCAGCAGTGAAGGGTCAGCGGGGGGGCGAGAGACCCAGTACTTC. Protein product: CASSEGSAGGRETQYF.

This clone was recorded only once. This chain connects TRBV19 to TRBJ1-2; 9 bases fit TRBD1. Germline V gene data show CDR1 as LNHDA and CDR2 as SQIVND (reference sequence). V shed 10 bases and J 4 bases; nucleotides not matched to a gene: 7. The CDR3 runs 13 residues. CDR3 amino acids: CATRDRGSYGYTF. Written as DNA, the CDR3 is TGTGCCACCCGCGACAGGGGGTCCTATGGCTACACCTTC.

This clone was counted a few times. Other DNA sequences in this specimen translate into the identical CDR3. The gene calls are TRBV29-1 and TRBJ1-2; maybe TRBD1 (5 bases). Germline V gives CDR1 SQVTM, CDR2 ANQGSEA. Trimming shortened V by 6 bases and J by 0 bases, and 8 bases separated the two germline ends. The CDR3 covers 12 residues. In DNA, the CDR3 is TGCAGCGTGCTGACAGCTAACTATGGCTACACCTTC. It encodes CSVLTANYGYTF.

This clone was seen a handful of times. The V call is TRBV11-2, the J call TRBJ1-2; D may be TRBD1 (5 bases). Deletions cut 1 base from V and 3 bases from J, with 12 bases between. CDR1 SGHAT and CDR2 FQNNGV come from the germline V gene. The CDR3 has 15 amino acids. The CDR3 coding sequence is TGTGCCAGCAGCTTAGGAGGGACTGTGGACTATGGCTACACCTTC. It translates to CASSLGGTVDYGYTF.

In nucleotides, the CDR3 is TGTGCCAGCAGCTTCGGGACAGCCTCGGGCTACACCTTC. Translated, it gives CASSFGTASGYTF. This chain links TRBV7-2 with TRBJ1-2; 7 bases fit TRBD1. The CDR3 contains 13 residues. The ends lost 3 bases at V and 8 bases at J; junction bases unmatched: 6. Germline values: CDR1 SGHTA, CDR2 FQGNSA.

This clone was seen just once. J is TRBJ1-1 and V is TRBV12-3 or TRBV12-4; maybe TRBD1 (5 bases). V lost 7 bases and J lost 4, with 13 bases in between. CDR3 length: 13 amino acids. The CDR3 bases are TGTGCCAGCAACAGGCGGGGGGGCACTGAAGCTTTCTTT. This sequence encodes CASNRRGGTEAFF.

The chain carries TRBV7-2 and TRBJ2-1; TRBD2 matches at 13 bases. V dropped 5 bases and J dropped 0; count of bases not matched to a gene: 1. The V gene's germline CDR1 is SGHTA and CDR2 FQGNSA. CDR3 length: 16 amino acids. This CDR3 reads CASSRTSGGSYNEQFF. CDR3 bases: TGTGCCAGCAGCCGGACTAGCGGGGGCTCCTACAATGAGCAGTTCTTC.

The rearrangement joins TRBV2 to TRBJ2-3; 9 positions agree with TRBD1. V lost 4 bases, J lost 0 bases, and 14 bases stayed unmatched. Germline-derived CDR1 and CDR2 are SNHLY and FYNNEI. The CDR3 totals 19 residues. CDR3 nucleotide sequence: TGTGCCAGCAGTGGAGGGGGACAGGGTGGTAATCCTAGCACAGATACGCAGTATTTT. Protein sequence: CASSGGGQGGNPSTDTQYF.